These 3 T cell receptor beta chains were all obtained from the same sample, sequenced in a study of regulatory T cells in long-lasting Graves disease. iRepertoire HTBI primers and Arm-PCR of CDR3 regions built TCR beta libraries. Each CDR3 protein is one row after TCRdb ran MiXCR on the multiplex PCR reads. The data contain 400,000 to 450,000 distinct CDR3 sequences, about a sixth of them singletons. This sample's time point: newly diagnosed GD, antithyroid drugs for less than 3 months. From PBMCs, RNA was extracted and then used to make the TCR library. Another study also made use of these data, one on T cells in Graves' hyperthyroidism and ophthalmopathy.

The source material was peripheral blood mononuclear cells (PBMCs), sampled at new diagnosis, from a patient treated with antithyroid drugs. These receptors were obtained from a woman in her thirties with Graves disease.

This clonotype was seen a few times. The chain couples TRBV6-5 to TRBJ2-1; 12 positions agree with TRBD2. The CDR3 is 19 residues long. After removal of 2 bases from V and 4 bases from J, the junction contained 12 bases not matched to a gene. CDR1 is MNHEY, CDR2 SVGAGI, per germline. CDR3 in amino acids: CASSYPGLAGPDEYNEQFF. The DNA for the CDR3 is TGTGCCAGCAGTTACCCCGGACTAGCGGGGCCAGATGAGTACAATGAGCAGTTCTTC.

On this clonotype itself: This sequence is one base from a far larger clone and is likely a read error. The chain employs TRBV7-3 and TRBJ2-5; 7 positions agree with TRBD2. The germline V gene has CDR1 SGHTA and CDR2 FQGTGA. This CDR3 is 15 amino acids long. The CDR3 protein is CASSFEGGSYNEQLF. As DNA, the CDR3 is TGTGCCAGCAGCTTCGAGGGAGGGTCCTACAATGAGCAGTTATTC.

This clonotype was counted ten times or more. This rearrangement joins TRBV30 to TRBJ2-7; 7 positions match TRBD2. V gave up 3 bases and J gave up 5 bases; unmatched junction bases: 4. The CDR3 has 12 amino acids. The germline CDR1 and CDR2 sequences are GTSNPN and SVGIG (reference sequence). CDR3: CAWRGGRNEQYF. The CDR3 coding sequence is TGTGCCTGGAGGGGAGGGCGAAACGAGCAGTACTTC.